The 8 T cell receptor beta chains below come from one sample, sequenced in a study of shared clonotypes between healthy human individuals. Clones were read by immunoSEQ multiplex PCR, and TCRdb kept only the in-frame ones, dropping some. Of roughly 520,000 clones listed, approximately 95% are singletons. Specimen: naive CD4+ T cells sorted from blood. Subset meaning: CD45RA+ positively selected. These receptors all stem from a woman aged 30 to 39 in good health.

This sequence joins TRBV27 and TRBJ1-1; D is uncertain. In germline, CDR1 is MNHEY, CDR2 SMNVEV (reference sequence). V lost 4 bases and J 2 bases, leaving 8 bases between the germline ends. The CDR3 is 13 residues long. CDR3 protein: CASSYQGNTEAFF. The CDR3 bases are TGTGCCAGCAGTTATCAAGGTAACACTGAAGCTTTCTTT.

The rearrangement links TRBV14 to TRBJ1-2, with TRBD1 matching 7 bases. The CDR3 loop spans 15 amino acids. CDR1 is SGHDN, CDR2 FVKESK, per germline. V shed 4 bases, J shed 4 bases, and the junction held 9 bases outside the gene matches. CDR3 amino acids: CASSLGTVISYGYTF. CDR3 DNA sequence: TGTGCCAGCAGCCTTGGGACAGTGATTTCCTATGGCTACACCTTC.

CDR3 protein: CASSIAGGPNEKLFF. CDR3 bases: TGTGCCAGTAGTATTGCCGGGGGGCCTAATGAAAAACTGTTTTTT. The V call is TRBV19, the J call TRBJ1-4, with D perhaps TRBD1 (6 bases). The V end was cut by 3 bases, the J end by 3 bases, with 11 bases between. The CDR3 length is 15 residues. The germline V gene encodes CDR1 LNHDA and CDR2 SQIVND (reference sequence).

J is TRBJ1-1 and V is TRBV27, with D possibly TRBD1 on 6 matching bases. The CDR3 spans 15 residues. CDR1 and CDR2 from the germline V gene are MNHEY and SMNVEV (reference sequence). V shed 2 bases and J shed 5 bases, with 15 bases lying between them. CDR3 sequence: CASSLVRGSGTEAFF. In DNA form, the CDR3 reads TGTGCCAGCAGTTTAGTCAGGGGTAGCGGGACTGAAGCTTTCTTT.

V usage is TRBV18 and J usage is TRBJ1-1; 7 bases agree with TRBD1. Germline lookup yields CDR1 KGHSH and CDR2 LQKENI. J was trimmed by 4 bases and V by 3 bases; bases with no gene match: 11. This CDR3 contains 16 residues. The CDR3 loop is CASSPTDRKGFTEAFF. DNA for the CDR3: TGTGCCAGCTCACCGACGGACAGGAAGGGATTCACTGAAGCTTTCTTT.

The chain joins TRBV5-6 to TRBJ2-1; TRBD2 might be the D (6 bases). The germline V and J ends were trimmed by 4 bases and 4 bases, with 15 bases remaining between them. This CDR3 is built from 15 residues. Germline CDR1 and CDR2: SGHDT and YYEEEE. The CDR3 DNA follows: TGTGCCAGCAGCCGACGGACTATCCCTTACAATGAGCAGTTCTTC. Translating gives CASSRRTIPYNEQFF.

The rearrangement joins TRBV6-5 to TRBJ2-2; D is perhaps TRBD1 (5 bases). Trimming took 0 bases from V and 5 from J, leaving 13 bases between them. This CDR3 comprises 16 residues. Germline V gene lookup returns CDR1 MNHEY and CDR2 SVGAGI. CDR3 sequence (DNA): TGTGCCAGCAGTTACTCCCCGACAGTGGGTACCGGGGAGCTGTTTTTT. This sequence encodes CASSYSPTVGTGELFF.

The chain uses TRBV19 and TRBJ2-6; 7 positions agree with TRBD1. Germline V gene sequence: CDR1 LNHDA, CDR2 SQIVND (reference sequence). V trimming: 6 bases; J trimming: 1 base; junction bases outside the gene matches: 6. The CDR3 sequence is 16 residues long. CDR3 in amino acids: CASRNAGGSGANVLTF. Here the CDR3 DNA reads TGTGCCAGTAGGAACGCAGGGGGATCTGGGGCCAACGTCCTGACTTTC.